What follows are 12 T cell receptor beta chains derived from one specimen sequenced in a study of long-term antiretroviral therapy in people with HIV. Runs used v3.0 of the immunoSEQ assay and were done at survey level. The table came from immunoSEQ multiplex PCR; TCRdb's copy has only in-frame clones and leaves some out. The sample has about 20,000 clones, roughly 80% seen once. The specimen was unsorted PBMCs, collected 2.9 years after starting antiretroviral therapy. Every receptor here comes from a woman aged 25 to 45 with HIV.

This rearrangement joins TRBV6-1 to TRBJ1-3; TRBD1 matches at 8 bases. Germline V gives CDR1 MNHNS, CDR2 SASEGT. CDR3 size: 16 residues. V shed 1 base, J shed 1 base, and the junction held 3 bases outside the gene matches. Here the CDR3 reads CASSEDRGWSGNTIYF. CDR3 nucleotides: TGTGCCAGCAGTGAAGACAGGGGGTGGTCTGGAAACACCATATATTTT.

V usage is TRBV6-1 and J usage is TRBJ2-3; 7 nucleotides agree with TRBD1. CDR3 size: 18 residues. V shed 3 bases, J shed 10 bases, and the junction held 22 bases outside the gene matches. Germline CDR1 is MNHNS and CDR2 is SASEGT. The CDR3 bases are TGTGCCAGCAGTGACTTTCTGGTTTGGGGACAGAAGGTTCTTGCGCAGTATTTT. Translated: CASSDFLVWGQKVLAQYF.

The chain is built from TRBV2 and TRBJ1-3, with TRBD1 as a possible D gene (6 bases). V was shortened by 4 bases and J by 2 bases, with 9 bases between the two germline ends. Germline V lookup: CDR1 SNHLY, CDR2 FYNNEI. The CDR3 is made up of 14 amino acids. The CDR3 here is CASSVRGTGNTIYF. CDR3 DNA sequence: TGTGCCAGCAGTGTCAGGGGAACTGGAAACACCATATATTTT.

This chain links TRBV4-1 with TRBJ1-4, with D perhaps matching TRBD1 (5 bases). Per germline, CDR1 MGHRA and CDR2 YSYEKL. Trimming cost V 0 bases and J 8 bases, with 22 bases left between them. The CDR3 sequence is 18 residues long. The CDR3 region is CASSQDPGPGSRWEKLFF. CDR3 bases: TGCGCCAGCAGCCAAGATCCAGGGCCCGGGTCTCGCTGGGAAAAACTGTTTTTT.

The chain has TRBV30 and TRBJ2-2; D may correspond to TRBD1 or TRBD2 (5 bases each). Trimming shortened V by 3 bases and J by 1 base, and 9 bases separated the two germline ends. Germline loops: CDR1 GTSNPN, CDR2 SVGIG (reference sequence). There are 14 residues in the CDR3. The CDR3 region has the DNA TGTGCCTGGAGGGGGACGGGGAACACCGGGGAGCTGTTTTTT. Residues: CAWRGTGNTGELFF.

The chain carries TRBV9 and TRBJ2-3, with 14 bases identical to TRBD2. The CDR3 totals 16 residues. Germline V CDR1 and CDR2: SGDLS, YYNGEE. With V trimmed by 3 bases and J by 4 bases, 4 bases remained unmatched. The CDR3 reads CASSGGTSGGPDTQYF. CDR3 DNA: TGTGCCAGCAGCGGGGGGACTAGCGGGGGCCCAGATACGCAGTATTTT.

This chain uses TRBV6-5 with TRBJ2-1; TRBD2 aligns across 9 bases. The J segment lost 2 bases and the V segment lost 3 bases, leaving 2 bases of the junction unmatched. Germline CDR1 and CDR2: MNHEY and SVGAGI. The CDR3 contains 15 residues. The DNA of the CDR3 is TGTGCCAGCAGTTATATAGCGGGGGCCTACAATGAGCAGTTCTTC. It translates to CASSYIAGAYNEQFF.

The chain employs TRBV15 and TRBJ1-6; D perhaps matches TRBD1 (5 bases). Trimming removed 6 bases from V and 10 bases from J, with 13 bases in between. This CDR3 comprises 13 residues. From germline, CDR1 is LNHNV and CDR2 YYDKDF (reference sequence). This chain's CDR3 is CATSRQGRSPLHF. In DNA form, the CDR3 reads TGTGCCACCAGTAGGCAGGGAAGATCACCCCTCCACTTT.

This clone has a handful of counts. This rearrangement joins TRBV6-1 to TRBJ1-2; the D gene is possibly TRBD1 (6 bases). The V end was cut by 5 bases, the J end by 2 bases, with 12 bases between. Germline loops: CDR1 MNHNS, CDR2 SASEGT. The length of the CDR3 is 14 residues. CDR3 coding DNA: TGTGCCAGCAGTCCAAATACAGGGAACTATGGCTACACCTTC. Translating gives CASSPNTGNYGYTF.

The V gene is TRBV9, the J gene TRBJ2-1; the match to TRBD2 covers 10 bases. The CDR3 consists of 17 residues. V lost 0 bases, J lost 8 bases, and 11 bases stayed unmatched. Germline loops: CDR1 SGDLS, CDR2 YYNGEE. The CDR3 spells CASSVELASGGLDEQFF. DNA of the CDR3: TGTGCCAGCAGCGTAGAATTGGCTAGCGGGGGCCTGGATGAGCAGTTCTTC.

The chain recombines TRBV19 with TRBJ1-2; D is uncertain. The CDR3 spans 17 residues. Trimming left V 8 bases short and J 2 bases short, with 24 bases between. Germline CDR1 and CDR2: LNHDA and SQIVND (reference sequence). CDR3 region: CASSSDHLLKPNYGYTF. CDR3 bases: TGTGCCAGTTCCTCTGACCATCTTCTAAAGCCAAACTATGGCTACACCTTC.

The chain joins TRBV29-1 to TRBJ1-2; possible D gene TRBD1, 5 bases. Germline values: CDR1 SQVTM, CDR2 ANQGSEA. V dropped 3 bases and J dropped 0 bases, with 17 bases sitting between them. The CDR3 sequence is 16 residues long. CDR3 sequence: CSVDRPRDGSNYGYTF. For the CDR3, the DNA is TGCAGCGTTGATCGCCCCCGGGACGGATCTAACTATGGCTACACCTTC.